These 17 T cell receptor beta chains originate from one sample sequenced in a study of T-cell memory formation after mild COVID-19. TCRdb used MiXCR to reprocess the 5' RACE reads, holding one entry per CDR3 protein. The sample contains hundreds of thousands of distinct CDR3 sequences, about 22% of which appear only once. The sample consisted of PBMCs or a T cell subset sorted from them (not recorded which). Receptor source: an adult woman who had mild COVID-19 (a few samples of this study predate the infection). Cell type and time point are not known.

The rearrangement links TRBV7-9 to TRBJ1-4; D is unresolved. Germline CDR1 SEHNR, CDR2 FQNEAQ (reference sequence). The CDR3 contains 14 residues. V was pared by 1 base and J by 2 bases, with 5 bases between. CDR3 DNA: TGTGCCAGCAGCTTAGTGTCCACTAATGAAAAACTGTTTTTT. This sequence encodes CASSLVSTNEKLFF.

The chain links TRBV6-2 or TRBV6-3 to TRBJ2-7; a weak D match, TRBD1 (7 bases). V was pared by 5 bases and J by 5 bases, with 16 bases between. The CDR3 consists of 14 residues. CDR1 and CDR2 from the germline V gene are MNHEY and SVGEGT. This chain's CDR3 is CASSTQGRGDEQYF. The CDR3 DNA is TGTGCCAGCAGTACACAGGGGCGGGGCGACGAGCAGTACTTC.

This clonotype has just one count. The CDR3 DNA sequence: TGCAGTGCTAGAGATCTTAGGGAGGCGGGCAGGGGCAGGATCGATGAGCAGTTCTTC. Protein sequence: CSARDLREAGRGRIDEQFF. The chain employs TRBV20-1 and TRBJ2-1; D assignment may be TRBD1 or TRBD2 (6 bases each). V lost 0 bases to trimming and J lost 8 bases, with 29 bases between them. The germline CDR1 and CDR2 sequences are DFQATT and SNEGSKA (reference sequence). CDR3 size: 19 residues.

The table lists this clonotype with a few counts. The J gene is TRBJ2-3, the V gene TRBV24-1; D is undetermined. The V end was cut by 5 bases, the J end by 0 bases, with 8 bases between. This CDR3 comprises 14 residues. Per germline, CDR1 KGHDR and CDR2 SFDVKD. CDR3 sequence (DNA): TGTGCCACCAGTGGGTCGGCTAGCACAGATACGCAGTATTTT. It encodes CATSGSASTDTQYF.

The chain is built from TRBV25-1 and TRBJ2-1, with TRBD1 matching over 7 bases. The CDR3 totals 13 residues. Trimming cost V 8 bases and J 12 bases; bases outside gene matches: 13. CDR1 and CDR2 from the germline V gene are MGHDK and SYGVNS. This CDR3 reads CASGRTGRYGQFF. The CDR3 nucleotides read TGTGCCAGCGGCCGGACAGGAAGGTACGGGCAGTTCTTC.

The chain uses TRBV20-1 and TRBJ2-5; D might be TRBD1 or TRBD2, each matching 5 bases. The CDR3 has 14 residues. V was trimmed by 5 bases and J by 5 bases, leaving 18 bases between them. Germline V lookup: CDR1 DFQATT, CDR2 SNEGSKA (reference sequence). Here the CDR3 reads CSAGTSGPGETQYF. The CDR3 bases are TGCAGTGCTGGGACCTCAGGGCCGGGCGAGACCCAGTACTTC.

This clonotype turned up a few times. The chain couples TRBV12-3 or TRBV12-4 to TRBJ1-5, with no clear D. Trimming pared 3 bases from V and 2 bases from J, leaving 11 bases between. The CDR3 loop spans 15 amino acids. DNA of the CDR3: TGTGCCAGCAGTTTCCGGGGAGCGGGCAATCAGCCCCAGCATTTT. Translated: CASSFRGAGNQPQHF.

The chain is built from TRBV3-1 and TRBJ1-1; D unresolved. This CDR3 region has 12 residues. With 0 bases removed from V and 4 bases from J, the gap between germline ends came to 3 bases. Germline loops: CDR1 LGHDT, CDR2 YNNKEL (reference sequence). CDR3 in amino acids: CASSQDITEAFF. DNA of the CDR3: TGTGCCAGCAGCCAAGATATCACTGAAGCTTTCTTT.

This clonotype was detected only a few times. The V and J genes are TRBV12-3 or TRBV12-4 and TRBJ2-4; possibly TRBD1 for D (6 bases). The V and J ends lost 0 bases and 16 bases respectively, with 7 bases between them. The CDR3 consists of 10 residues. CDR3 amino acids: CASSLADSYF. In DNA, the CDR3 is TGTGCCAGCAGTTTAGCGGACAGCTACTTC.

The chain uses TRBV6-2 or TRBV6-3 and TRBJ2-7; D is possibly TRBD2 (5 bases). V shed 2 bases and J shed 7 bases, with 21 bases lying between them. The CDR3 spans 16 residues. CDR1 and CDR2 from the germline V gene are MNHEY and SVGEGT. CDR3 in DNA: TGTGCCAGCAGTTACCCACGTGGTAGCGATCCGGGTGAGCAGTACTTC. It codes for CASSYPRGSDPGEQYF.

V gene TRBV3-1 combines with J gene TRBJ2-7, with D perhaps matching TRBD2 (6 bases). This CDR3 comprises 13 residues. Germline CDR1 and CDR2: LGHDT and YNNKEL (reference sequence). Trimming shortened V by 5 bases and J by 6 bases, and 14 bases separated the two germline ends. This CDR3 is CASSIRLGSEQYF. CDR3 nucleotides: TGTGCCAGCAGCATTCGACTAGGTAGCGAGCAGTACTTC.

This clonotype was seen ten or more times. The chain carries TRBV11-3 and TRBJ2-1, with 13 bases identical to TRBD2. The CDR3 has 17 residues. From germline, CDR1 is SGHNT and CDR2 YENEEA. Trimming took 5 bases from V and 3 from J; bases not matched to a gene: 7. The DNA of the CDR3 is TGTGCCAGCAGCCTCGGACTAGCGGGAGTGGACTACAATGAGCAGTTCTTC. Translation: CASSLGLAGVDYNEQFF.

In its sample, this clonotype was seen a few times. This chain links TRBV20-1 with TRBJ2-7, with D tentatively TRBD1 (6 bases). CDR3 length: 12 residues. V dropped 6 bases and J dropped 5 bases, with 14 bases sitting between them. CDR1 DFQATT and CDR2 SNEGSKA come from the germline V gene (reference sequence). CDR3 amino acids: CSATGYKDEQYF. The CDR3 DNA sequence: TGCAGTGCCACAGGGTATAAGGACGAGCAGTACTTC.

This clonotype has just a few counts. The chain is built from TRBV7-9 and TRBJ2-5; a weak D match, TRBD2 (6 bases). The CDR3 covers 17 residues. CDR1 and CDR2 from the germline V gene are SEHNR and FQNEAQ (reference sequence). The germline V and J ends were trimmed by 5 bases and 5 bases, with 24 bases remaining between them. This CDR3 reads CASSLGFSGVDRETQYF. The CDR3 nucleotides are TGTGCCAGCAGCCTTGGGTTTAGCGGAGTTGATCGGGAGACCCAGTACTTC.

The chain uses TRBV15 and TRBJ1-5; D uncertain. Germline values: CDR1 LNHNV, CDR2 YYDKDF (reference sequence). Trimming took off 6 bases at V and 6 bases at J, with 9 bases between the two ends. This CDR3 contains 12 residues. For the CDR3, the DNA is TGTGCCACCAGGATGGGCAGTCAGCCCCAGCATTTT. Residues: CATRMGSQPQHF.

The chain recombines TRBV6-1 with TRBJ2-7; tentatively, D is TRBD2 (5 bases). This CDR3 has 13 residues. V lost 1 base and J 7 bases, leaving 11 bases between the germline ends. From germline, CDR1 is MNHNS and CDR2 SASEGT. DNA for the CDR3: TGTGCCAGCAGTGAAGGCGGCTCGGGGGAGCAGTACTTC. Protein product: CASSEGGSGEQYF.

The CDR3 DNA reads TGCAGTGCTAACCCGGGGGGAGCGGGAGGGCCGATCTACAATGAGCAGTTCTTC. It specifies CSANPGGAGGPIYNEQFF. The chain combines TRBV20-1 with TRBJ2-1; 10 nucleotides agree with TRBD2. V lost 4 bases to trimming and J lost 3 bases; unmatched junction nucleotides: 15. The CDR3 is 18 amino acids. The germline gives CDR1 DFQATT, CDR2 SNEGSKA (reference sequence).